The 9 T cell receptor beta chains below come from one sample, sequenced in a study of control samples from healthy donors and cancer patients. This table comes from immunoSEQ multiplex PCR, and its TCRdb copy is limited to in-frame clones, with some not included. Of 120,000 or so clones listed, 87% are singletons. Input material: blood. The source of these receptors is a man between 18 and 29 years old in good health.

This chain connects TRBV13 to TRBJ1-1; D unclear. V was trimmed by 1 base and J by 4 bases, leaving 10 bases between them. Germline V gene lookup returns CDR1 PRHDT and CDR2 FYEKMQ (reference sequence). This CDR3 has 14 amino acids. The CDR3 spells CASSLVQPSTEAFF. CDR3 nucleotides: TGTGCCAGCAGCTTAGTGCAACCGAGCACTGAAGCTTTCTTT.

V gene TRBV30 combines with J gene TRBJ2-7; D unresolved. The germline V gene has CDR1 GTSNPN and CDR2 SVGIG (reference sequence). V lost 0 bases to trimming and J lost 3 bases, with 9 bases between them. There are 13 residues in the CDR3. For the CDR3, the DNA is TGTGCCTGGAGTGTCGATCAGAGCTACGAGCAGTACTTC. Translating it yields CAWSVDQSYEQYF.

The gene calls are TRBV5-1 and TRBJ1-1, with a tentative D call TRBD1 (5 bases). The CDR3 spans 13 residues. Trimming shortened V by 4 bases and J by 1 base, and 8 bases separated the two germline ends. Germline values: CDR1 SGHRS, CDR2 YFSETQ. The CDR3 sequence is CASSATENTEAFF. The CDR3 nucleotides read TGCGCCAGCAGCGCGACAGAGAACACTGAAGCTTTCTTT. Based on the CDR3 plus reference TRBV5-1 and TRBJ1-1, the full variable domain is KAGVTQTPRYLIKTRGQQVTLSCSPISGHRSVSWYQQTPGQGLQFLFEYFSETQRNKGNFPGRFSGRQFSNSRSEMNVSTLELGDSALYLCASSATENTEAFFGQGTRLTVV.

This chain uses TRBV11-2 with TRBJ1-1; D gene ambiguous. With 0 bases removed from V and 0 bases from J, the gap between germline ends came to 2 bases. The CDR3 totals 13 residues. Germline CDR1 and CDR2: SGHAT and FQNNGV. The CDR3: CASSLEVNTEAFF. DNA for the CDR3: TGTGCCAGCAGCTTAGAGGTGAACACTGAAGCTTTCTTT.

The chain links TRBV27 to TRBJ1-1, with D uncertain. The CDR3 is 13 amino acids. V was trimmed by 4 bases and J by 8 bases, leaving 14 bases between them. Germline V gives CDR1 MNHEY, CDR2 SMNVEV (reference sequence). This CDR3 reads CASSSRNQAEAFF. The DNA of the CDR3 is TGTGCCAGCAGTTCCCGGAATCAGGCCGAAGCTTTCTTT.

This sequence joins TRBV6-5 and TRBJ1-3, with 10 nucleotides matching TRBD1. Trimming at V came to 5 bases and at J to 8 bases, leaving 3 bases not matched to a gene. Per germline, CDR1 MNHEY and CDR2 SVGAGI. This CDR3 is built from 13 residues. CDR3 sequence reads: CASSRTGGYTIYF. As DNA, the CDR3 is TGTGCCAGCAGTCGGACAGGGGGATACACCATATATTTT.

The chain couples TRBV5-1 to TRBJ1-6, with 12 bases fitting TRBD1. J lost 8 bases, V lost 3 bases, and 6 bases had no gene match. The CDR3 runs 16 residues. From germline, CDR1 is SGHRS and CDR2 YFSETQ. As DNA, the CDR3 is TGCGCCAGCAGCTCGACGGGACAGGGGGCTTATTCACCCCTCCACTTT. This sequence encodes CASSSTGQGAYSPLHF.

CDR3 bases: TGTGCCAGCAGGAGACAGGGGGCGAACACCTTC. Residues: CASRRQGANTF. V is TRBV2 and J is TRBJ1-2, with 10 bases matching TRBD1. This CDR3 region has 11 residues. The J segment lost 12 bases and the V segment lost 6 bases, leaving 4 bases of the junction unmatched. Germline values: CDR1 SNHLY, CDR2 FYNNEI.

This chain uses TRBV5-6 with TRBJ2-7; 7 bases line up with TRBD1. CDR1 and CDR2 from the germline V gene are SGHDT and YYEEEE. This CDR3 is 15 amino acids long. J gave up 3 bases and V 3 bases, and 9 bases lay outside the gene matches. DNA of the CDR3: TGTGCCAGCAGCTATCCACAGGGGAACTTCTACGAGCAGTACTTC. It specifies CASSYPQGNFYEQYF.